Listed here is a single TCR beta chain. The specificity of this receptor is unknown. Per-nucleotide qualities are absent, and no much larger clonotype sits a single base away. Genomic DNA was extracted from sorted cells for sequencing of the TCRbeta CDR3 region. The immunoSEQ Assay was used to sequence the TCRbeta CDR3 regions. This immuneACCESS table, as held by TCRdb, lists in-frame sequences with V and J called but not all clones. Of the missing ones, under half trace to an unresolved V gene in checked studies; the others have no known cause. The sample table contains roughly 17,000 clones; only one count was recorded for about 70% of them. Jointly, the top ten make up about 21% of the sample. This specimen comes from a study of OX40 agonist ivuxolimab in advanced cancers. At the level of the whole study: Ivuxolimab, which targeted the costimulatory receptor OX40 (CD134), was an agonistic, fully human IgG2 monoclonal antibody. The dose-escalation cohort was about 83% male with a mean age of approximately 60 years, ranging from roughly 23 to 90. Of the 50 to 55 patients in dose escalation, 19 had hepatocellular carcinoma, some 15 had melanoma, 9 had renal cell carcinoma and 9 had head and neck cancer. Peripheral TCRbeta sequencing aimed to test whether ivuxolimab altered TCR sequence diversity and caused clonal T-cell expansion. Prior anti-PD-1, anti-PD-L1 or anti-CTLA-4 therapy was permitted, and checkpoint inhibitors had been received by about 36% of dose-escalation patients. Intravenous ivuxolimab was administered to patients every 2 weeks at six dose levels: 0.01, 0.1, 0.3, 1.5, 3 and 10 mg/kg. The monotherapy dose-escalation portion (N ≈ 52 patients) of the phase I ivuxolimab trial is reported in the paper. Partial responses were achieved by three dose-escalation patients, of whom one had hepatocellular carcinoma and two had cutaneous melanoma. The study at large found these results: Which antigens the clonally expanded peripheral T cells were specific for was not determined. Low levels of normalized T-cell clonal expansion were also shown by some nonresponding patients. At doses from 0.1 to 3.0 mg/kg, clonal expansion was seen in both CD4+ and CD8+ blood T cells between baseline and week 6. In the 0.1-3.0 mg/kg groups, partial responders had among the lowest normalized peripheral clonal expansion, particularly in CD8+ T cells. After ivuxolimab, more expanded clones were found on average in CD8+ T cells than in CD4+ T cells.

Patients with autoimmune disease history or receiving systemic immunosuppression were excluded from the trial. Peripheral blood for TCR sequencing was drawn from every dose cohort at baseline, at cycle 4 day 1 and at cycle 7 day 1. Samples came from an open-label, multicenter, first-in-human phase I dose-escalation trial of ivuxolimab. Adults with locally advanced or metastatic head and neck squamous cell, hepatocellular, melanoma or renal cell carcinoma were enrolled in the trial. CD4+ and CD8+ T cells were sorted separately from peripheral blood before TCR sequencing. Its CDR3 holds 18 amino acids, cysteine through phenylalanine. The CDR3 DNA has 54 bases and is translated from base 1. Cut back by 0 bases and 8 bases, the V and J ends lie 26 bases apart. CDR1 and CDR2 were assigned from the germline V gene as SGDLS and YYNGEE.

Sample: CD4+ or CD8+ T cells sorted from blood, taken in a trial of the OX40 agonist ivuxolimab. The receptor's source is an adult with an advanced solid tumor such as melanoma, head and neck, liver or kidney cancer. The chain is made from TRBV9 and TRBJ1-2, with the D gene not clear enough to name. In nucleotides, the sequence is TGTGCCAGCAGCGTAGGTGAGGGTGCACACGCCGGCGTTGAAGGCTACACCTTC. This encodes CASSVGEGAHAGVEGYTF. Where the CDR3 stops, the reference TRBV9 and TRBJ1-2 genes take over; the full variable domain is DSGVTQTPKHLITATGQRVTLRCSPRSGDLSVYWYQQSLDQGLQFLIQYYNGEERAKGNILERFSAQQFPDLHSELNLSSLELGDSALYFCASSVGEGAHAGVEGYTFGSGTRLTVV.